This T cell receptor beta chain emerged from a study of blood T cell repertoires in COVID-19. The wider study: Samples representing acute and convalescent COVID-19 were sourced from the United States, Italy and Spain. Sources were T cells, B-cell-depleted T cells, or PBMCs; the material itself was cDNA or gDNA.

In the authors' methods: Scientists estimated how many nucleated cells there were by amplifying reference gene primers. Clones were sequenced by immunoSEQ multiplex PCR, and TCRdb holds only the in-frame ones, with some missing. V, J and clone size derive from that table, while D and trimming were established from the DNA sequence. The sample has about 100,000 clones, 70% to 80% seen once. The receptor comes from a man in his 70s with active or convalescent COVID-19. Input material: peripheral blood.

The CDR3 region is CASSWLQGSYNEQFF. The CDR3 DNA reads TGTGCCAGCAGCTGGCTACAGGGATCCTACAATGAGCAGTTCTTC. The chain recombines TRBV7-9 with TRBJ2-1, with D maybe TRBD1 (6 bases). Trimming took off 4 bases at V and 1 base at J, with 11 bases between the two ends. Germline V gene lookup returns CDR1 SEHNR and CDR2 FQNEAQ (reference sequence). The CDR3 has 15 amino acids.